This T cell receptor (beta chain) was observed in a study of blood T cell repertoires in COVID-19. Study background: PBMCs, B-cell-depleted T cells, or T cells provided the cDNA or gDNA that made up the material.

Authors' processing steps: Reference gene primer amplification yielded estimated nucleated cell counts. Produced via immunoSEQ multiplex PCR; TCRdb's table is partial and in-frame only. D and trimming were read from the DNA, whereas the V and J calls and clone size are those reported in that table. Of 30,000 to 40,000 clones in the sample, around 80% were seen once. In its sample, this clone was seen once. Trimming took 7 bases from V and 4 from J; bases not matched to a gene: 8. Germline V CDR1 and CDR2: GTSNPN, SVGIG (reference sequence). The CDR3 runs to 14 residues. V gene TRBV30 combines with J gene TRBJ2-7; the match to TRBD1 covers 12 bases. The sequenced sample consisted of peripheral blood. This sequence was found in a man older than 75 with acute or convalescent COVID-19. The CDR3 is CALTGGQGAYEQYF. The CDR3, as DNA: TGTGCCTTAACTGGGGGACAGGGGGCTTACGAGCAGTACTTC.